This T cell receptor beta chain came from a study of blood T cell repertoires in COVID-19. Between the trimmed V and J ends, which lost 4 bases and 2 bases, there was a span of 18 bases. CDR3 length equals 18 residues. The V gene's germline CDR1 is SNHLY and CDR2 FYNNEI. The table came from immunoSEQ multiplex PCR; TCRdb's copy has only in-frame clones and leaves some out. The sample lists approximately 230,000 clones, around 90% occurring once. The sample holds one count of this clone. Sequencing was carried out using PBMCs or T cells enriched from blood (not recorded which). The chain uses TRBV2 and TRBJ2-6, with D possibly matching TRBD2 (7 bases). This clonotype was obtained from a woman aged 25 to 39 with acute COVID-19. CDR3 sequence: CASSGPQGGSAGANVLTF. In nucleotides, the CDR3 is TGTGCCAGCAGTGGCCCACAGGGAGGGAGCGCTGGGGCCAACGTCCTGACTTTC.